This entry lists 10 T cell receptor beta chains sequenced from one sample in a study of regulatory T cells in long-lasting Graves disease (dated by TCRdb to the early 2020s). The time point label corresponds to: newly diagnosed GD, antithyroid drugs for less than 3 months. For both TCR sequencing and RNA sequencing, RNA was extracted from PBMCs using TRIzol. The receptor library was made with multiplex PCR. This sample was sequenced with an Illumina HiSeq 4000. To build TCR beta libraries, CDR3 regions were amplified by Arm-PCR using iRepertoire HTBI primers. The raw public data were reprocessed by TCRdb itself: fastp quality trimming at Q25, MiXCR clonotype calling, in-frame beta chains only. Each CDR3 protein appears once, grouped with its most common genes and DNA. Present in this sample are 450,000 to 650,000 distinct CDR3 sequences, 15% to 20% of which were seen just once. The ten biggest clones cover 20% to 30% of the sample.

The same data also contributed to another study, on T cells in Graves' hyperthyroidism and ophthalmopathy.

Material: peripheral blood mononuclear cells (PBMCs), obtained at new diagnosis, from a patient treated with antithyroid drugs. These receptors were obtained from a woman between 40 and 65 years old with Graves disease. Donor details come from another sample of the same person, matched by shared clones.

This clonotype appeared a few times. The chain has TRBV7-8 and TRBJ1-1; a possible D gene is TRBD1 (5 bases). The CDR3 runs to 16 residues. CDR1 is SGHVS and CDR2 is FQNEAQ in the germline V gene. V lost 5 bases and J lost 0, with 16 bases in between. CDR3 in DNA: TGTGCCAGCAGCCCACCGCCCGACAGACTGAACACTGAAGCTTTCTTT. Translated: CASSPPPDRLNTEAFF.

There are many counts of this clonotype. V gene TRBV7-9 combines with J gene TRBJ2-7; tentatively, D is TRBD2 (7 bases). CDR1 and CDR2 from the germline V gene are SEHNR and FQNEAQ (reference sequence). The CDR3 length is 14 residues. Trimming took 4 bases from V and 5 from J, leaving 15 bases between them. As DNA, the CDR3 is TGTGCCAGCAGCTGGGGGGGGCGGGGCGACGAGCAGTACTTC. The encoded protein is CASSWGGRGDEQYF.

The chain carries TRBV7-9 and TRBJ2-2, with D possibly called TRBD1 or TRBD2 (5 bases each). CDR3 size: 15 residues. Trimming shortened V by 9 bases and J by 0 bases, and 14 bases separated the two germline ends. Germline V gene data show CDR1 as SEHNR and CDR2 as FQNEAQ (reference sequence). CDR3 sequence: CASGSRTTNTGELFF. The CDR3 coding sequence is TGTGCCAGTGGGAGTCGGACAACGAACACCGGGGAGCTGTTTTTT.

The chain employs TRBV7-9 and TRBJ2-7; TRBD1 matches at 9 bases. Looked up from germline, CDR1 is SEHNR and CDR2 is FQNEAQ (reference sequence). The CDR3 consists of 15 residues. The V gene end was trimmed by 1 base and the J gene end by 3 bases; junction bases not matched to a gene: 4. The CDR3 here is CASSLDRGQIYEQYF. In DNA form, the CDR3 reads TGTGCCAGCAGCTTAGACAGGGGGCAAATCTACGAGCAGTACTTC.

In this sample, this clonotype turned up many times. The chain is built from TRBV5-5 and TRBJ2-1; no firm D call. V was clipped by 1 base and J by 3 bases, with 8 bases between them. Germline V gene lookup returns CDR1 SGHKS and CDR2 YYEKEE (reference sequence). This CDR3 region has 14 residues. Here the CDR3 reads CASSLTVGYNEQFF. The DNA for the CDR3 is TGTGCCAGCAGCTTGACAGTGGGCTACAATGAGCAGTTCTTC.

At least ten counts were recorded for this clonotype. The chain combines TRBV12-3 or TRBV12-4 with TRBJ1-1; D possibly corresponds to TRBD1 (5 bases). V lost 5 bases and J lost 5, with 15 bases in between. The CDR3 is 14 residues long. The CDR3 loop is CASSRRGAGTEAFF. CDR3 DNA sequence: TGTGCCAGCAGTCGGAGGGGTGCGGGGACTGAAGCTTTCTTT.

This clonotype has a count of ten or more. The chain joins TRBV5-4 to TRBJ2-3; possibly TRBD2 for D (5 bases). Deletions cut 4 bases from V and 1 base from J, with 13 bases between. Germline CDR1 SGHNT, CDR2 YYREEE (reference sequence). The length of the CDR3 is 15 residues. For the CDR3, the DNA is TGTGCCAGCAGCCCCGGAGGTGGGCGCACAGATACGCAGTATTTT. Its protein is CASSPGGGRTDTQYF.

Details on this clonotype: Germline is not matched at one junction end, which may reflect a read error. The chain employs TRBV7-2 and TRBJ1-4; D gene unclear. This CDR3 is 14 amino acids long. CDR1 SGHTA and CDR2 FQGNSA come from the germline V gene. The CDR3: CASSLESTGEKLVF. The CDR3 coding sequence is TGTGCCAGCAGCTTAGAATCCACGGGTGAAAAACTGGTTTTT.

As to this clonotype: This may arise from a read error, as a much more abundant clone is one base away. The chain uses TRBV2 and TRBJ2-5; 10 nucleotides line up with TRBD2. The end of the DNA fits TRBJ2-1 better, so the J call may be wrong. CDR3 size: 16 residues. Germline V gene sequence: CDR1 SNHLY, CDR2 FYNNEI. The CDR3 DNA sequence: TGTGCCAGCACCAAGGGGCTAGCGGGGGAGAACTACGAGCAGTTCTTC. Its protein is CASTKGLAGENYEQFF.

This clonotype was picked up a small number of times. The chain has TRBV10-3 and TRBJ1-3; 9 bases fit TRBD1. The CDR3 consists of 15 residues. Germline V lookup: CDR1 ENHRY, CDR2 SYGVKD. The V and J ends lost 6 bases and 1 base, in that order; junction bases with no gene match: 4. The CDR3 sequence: CAIRTGGTSGNTIYF. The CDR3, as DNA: TGTGCCATCAGGACAGGGGGGACTTCTGGAAACACCATATATTTT.